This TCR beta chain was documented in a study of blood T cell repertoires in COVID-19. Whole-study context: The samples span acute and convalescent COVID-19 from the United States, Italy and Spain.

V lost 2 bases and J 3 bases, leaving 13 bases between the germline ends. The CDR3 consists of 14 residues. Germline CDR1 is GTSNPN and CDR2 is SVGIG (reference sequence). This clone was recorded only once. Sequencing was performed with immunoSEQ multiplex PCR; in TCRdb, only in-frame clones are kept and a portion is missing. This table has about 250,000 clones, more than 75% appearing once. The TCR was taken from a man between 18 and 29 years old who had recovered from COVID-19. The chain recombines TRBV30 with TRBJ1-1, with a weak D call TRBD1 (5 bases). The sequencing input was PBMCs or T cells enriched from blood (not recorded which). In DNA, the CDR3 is TGTGCCTGGAGTCTGGCAGGGTGGGACACTGAAGCTTTCTTT. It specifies CAWSLAGWDTEAFF. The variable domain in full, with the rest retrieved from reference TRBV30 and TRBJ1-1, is SQTIHQWPATLVQPVGSPLSLECTVEGTSNPNLYWYRQAAGRGLQLLFYSVGIGQISSEVPQNLSASRPQDRQFILSSKKLLLSDSGFYLCAWSLAGWDTEAFFGQGTRLTVV.